Here is one T cell receptor (beta chain) with its context. The antigen is not known. This sample is part of a study of early T cells in non-severe SARS-CoV-2 infection. Study summary: Sequencing input comprised bulk RNA from unsorted whole blood; chain pairing was not available.

Unique molecular identifiers tagged individual cDNA molecules. In TCRdb, the 5' RACE reads were re-called with MiXCR into one record per CDR3 protein. Of some 50,000 distinct CDR3 sequences listed, about 10% are singletons. Germline V CDR1 and CDR2: SGHRS, YFSETQ. The CDR3 totals 15 residues. V dropped 4 bases and J dropped 1; count of bases not matched to a gene: 7. Study conclusions and caveats: Sequences matched to VDJdb favored anti-spike CD8 responses, while private and CD4 specificities were missed.

Source material: whole blood. This chain links TRBV5-1 with TRBJ1-1; 7 bases agree with TRBD1. The TCR was taken from an adult who was a healthcare worker with PCR-confirmed SARS-CoV-2 infection or an uninfected control (not recorded which). As DNA, the CDR3 is TGCGCCAGCAGCAGGGGGACAGTAGCGAACACTGAAGCTTTCTTT. Amino acid sequence: CASSRGTVANTEAFF.